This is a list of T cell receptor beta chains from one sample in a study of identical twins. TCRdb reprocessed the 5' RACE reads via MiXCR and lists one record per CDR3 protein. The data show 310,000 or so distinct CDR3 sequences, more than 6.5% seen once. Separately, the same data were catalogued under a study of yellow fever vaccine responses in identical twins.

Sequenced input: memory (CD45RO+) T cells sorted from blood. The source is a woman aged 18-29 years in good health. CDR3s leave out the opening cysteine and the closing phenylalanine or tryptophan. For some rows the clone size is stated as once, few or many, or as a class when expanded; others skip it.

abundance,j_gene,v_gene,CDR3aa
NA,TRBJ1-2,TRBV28,ASSPGGIVNYGYT
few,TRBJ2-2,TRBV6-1,ASSLRLTSGKNTGELF
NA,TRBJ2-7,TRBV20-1,SARQGLAGVFEQY
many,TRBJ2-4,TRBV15,ATTLGVTVSKNIQY
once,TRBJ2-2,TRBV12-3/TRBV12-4,ASTLGGRGTGELF
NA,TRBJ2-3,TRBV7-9,ASSLVDGQETQY
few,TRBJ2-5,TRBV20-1,SALDRPIQETQY
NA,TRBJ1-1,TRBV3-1,ASSQAGTVKAF
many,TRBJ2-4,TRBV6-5,ASSPGSGTASPLY
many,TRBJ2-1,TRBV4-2,ASSQRRPNSYNEQF
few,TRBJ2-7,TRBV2,ASREGGFLTYEQY
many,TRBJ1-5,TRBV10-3,AISEGRQNQPQH
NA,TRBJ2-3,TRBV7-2,ASSLAGGPSDTQY
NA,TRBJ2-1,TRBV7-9,ASSLQGQSYNEQF
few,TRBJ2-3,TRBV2,ASSRLAGFTDTQY
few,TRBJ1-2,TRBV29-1,SVPDRGQGYT
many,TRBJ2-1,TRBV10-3,AISNDRLTYNEQF
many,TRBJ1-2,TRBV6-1,ASSDTDRGRFGYT
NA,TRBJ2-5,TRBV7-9,ASSLAQGMRETQY
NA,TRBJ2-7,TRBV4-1,ASSQELAGTYEQY
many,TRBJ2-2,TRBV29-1,STTNGGKNTGELF
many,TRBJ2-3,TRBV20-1,SARSMAGGIHTDTQY
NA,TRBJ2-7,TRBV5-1,ASSLEGVGGDEQY
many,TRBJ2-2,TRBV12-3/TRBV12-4,ASSPDSGRNTGELF
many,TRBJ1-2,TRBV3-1,ASSQDTAFYGYT
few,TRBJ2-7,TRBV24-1,ATSDPPRDEQY
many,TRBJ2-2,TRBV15,ATSAIAGGWTGELF
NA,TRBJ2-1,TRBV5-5,ASSLVASSSPYNEQF
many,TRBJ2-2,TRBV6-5,ASSYRTAMGRGTGELF
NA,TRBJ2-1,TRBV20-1,SASLRASGRATYNEQF
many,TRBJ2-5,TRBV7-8,ASSPTTGVLETQY
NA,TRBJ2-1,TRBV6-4,ASSDSDFNEQF
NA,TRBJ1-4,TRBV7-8,ASRRDEKLF
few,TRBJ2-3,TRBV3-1,ASSQEVGRATDTQY
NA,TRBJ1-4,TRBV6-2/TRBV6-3,ASSSPQDAFEKLF
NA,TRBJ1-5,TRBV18,ASSPGQGYQPQH
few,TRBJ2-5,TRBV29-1,SVGGYTGLTSGTQY
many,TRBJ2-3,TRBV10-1,ASSPGLESTDTQY
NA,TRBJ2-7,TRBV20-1,SAREGLAGNSEQY
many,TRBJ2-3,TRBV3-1,ASSHPADTQY
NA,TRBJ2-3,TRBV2,ASEGQGADTQY
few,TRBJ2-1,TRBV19,ASSIGGQGWNEQF
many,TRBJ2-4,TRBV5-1,ASTNASGLTQNIQY
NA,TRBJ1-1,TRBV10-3,AISELEGTEAF
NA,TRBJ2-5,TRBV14,ASSQVKTQY